This T cell receptor (beta chain) came from a study of cytotoxic CD8 clonotypes in ibrutinib-treated CLL. General study points: Clonality went up at the time of ibrutinib response, stayed stable in sustained remission, and later dropped back toward its baseline level at progression. Exceeding age-matched healthy donors, baseline clonality also tracked the counts of circulating CD8+ T cells.

This clone was recorded a few times. As yet, its antigen is unknown. Investigators sought sequencing depths of between 1 in 200,000 and 1 in 1 million T cells. The assay was immunoSEQ multiplex PCR, and TCRdb's table has in-frame clones only and misses some. The table records fewer than 55,000 clones, 57% of them present only once. CDR3 length: 13 residues. Trimming cost V 4 bases and J 1 base, with 7 bases left between them. Germline CDR1 and CDR2: ENHRY and SYGVKD. The clonotype originates from a human donor with chronic lymphocytic leukemia. The chain carries TRBV10-3 and TRBJ1-2; D ambiguous. The specimen comprised PBMCs, sampled after 24 months of ibrutinib treatment. DNA of the CDR3: TGTGCCATCAGTGTTAGCCTTAACTATGGCTACACCTTC. Translation: CAISVSLNYGYTF.